A single sample is the source of the 17 T cell receptor beta chains below, sequenced in a study of CD8 T cells in ankylosing spondylitis. Via MiXCR, TCRdb re-called the 5' RACE reads, giving one row per CDR3 protein. The table records 350,000 or so distinct CDR3 sequences, around a tenth of them present only once. Sequencing was performed on blood, either unsorted or a sorted T cell fraction (not recorded which). Receptors were obtained from a female donor with ankylosing spondylitis or in good health (not recorded which).

As to this clonotype: Given a much more abundant clone one base away, this may be a read error. The genes are TRBV15 and TRBJ1-3; D gene uncertain. CDR1 is LNHNV, CDR2 YYDKDF, per germline (reference sequence). This CDR3 is built from 14 residues. The CDR3 nucleotides read TGTGCCACCAGCAGTGACAACTCTGGAAACACCGTATATTTT. Translated: CATSSDNSGNTVYF.

This clonotype appeared many times. The chain links TRBV29-1 to TRBJ1-4, with D uncertain. CDR3 size: 13 residues. Germline CDR1 is SQVTM and CDR2 is ANQGSEA. The V end was cut by 7 bases, the J end by 10 bases, with 19 bases between. The chain's CDR3 is CSASLTSSGKLFF. CDR3 DNA sequence: TGCAGCGCGAGCCTTACCTCCAGCGGAAAACTGTTTTTT. The full variable domain, rest sourced from reference TRBV29-1 and TRBJ1-4, is SAVISQKPSRDICQRGTSLTIQCQVDSQVTMMFWYRQQPGQSLTLIATANQGSEATYESGFVIDKFPISRPNLTFSTLTVSNMSPEDSSIYLCSASLTSSGKLFFGSGTQLSVL.

The chain joins TRBV27 to TRBJ2-1; no reliable D call. The CDR3 spans 14 residues. The ends were cut back, 3 bases at V and 3 bases at J, with 9 bases in the middle. Per the germline V gene, CDR1 is MNHEY and CDR2 is SMNVEV (reference sequence). The CDR3 region is CASSFAKNYNEQFF. The CDR3 nucleotides are TGTGCCAGCAGTTTCGCTAAAAACTACAATGAGCAGTTCTTC.

The chain links TRBV7-2 to TRBJ1-4; TRBD1 is a possible D gene (5 bases). Germline CDR1 and CDR2: SGHTA and FQGNSA. This CDR3 contains 12 residues. Trimming left V 5 bases short and J 10 bases short, with 11 bases between. The CDR3 is CASSPGGGKLFF. For the CDR3, the DNA is TGTGCCAGCAGCCCGGGTGGGGGAAAACTGTTTTTT.

Ten or more counts support this clonotype. The rearrangement links TRBV20-1 to TRBJ1-1; 7 bases agree with TRBD1. This CDR3 has 15 amino acids. J lost 3 bases, V lost 1 base, and 8 bases had no gene match. Germline V lookup: CDR1 DFQATT, CDR2 SNEGSKA (reference sequence). The CDR3 is CSARGYRGPDTEAFF. DNA for the CDR3: TGCAGTGCTAGAGGGTACAGGGGCCCGGACACTGAAGCTTTCTTT.

J is TRBJ2-3 and V is TRBV10-3; 8 bases agree with TRBD2. The V and J ends lost 1 base and 3 bases, in that order; junction bases with no gene match: 3. The V gene's germline CDR1 is ENHRY and CDR2 SYGVKD. The CDR3 is made up of 15 amino acids. CDR3 sequence reads: CAISEFRGRTDTQYF. Here the CDR3 DNA reads TGTGCCATCAGTGAGTTCCGCGGGAGGACAGATACGCAGTATTTT.

This clonotype was recorded at least ten times. The rearrangement uses TRBV20-1 and TRBJ2-1; D may be TRBD1 (6 bases). The germline V gene encodes CDR1 DFQATT and CDR2 SNEGSKA (reference sequence). V shed 6 bases and J shed 5 bases, with 17 bases lying between them. The CDR3 consists of 14 residues. The CDR3 nucleotides are TGCAGTGCCTTGAGACAGGAGAACAACAATGAGCAGTTCTTC. Translation: CSALRQENNNEQFF.

This chain connects TRBV18 to TRBJ1-2; D call uncertain. The germline CDR1 and CDR2 sequences are KGHSH and LQKENI. The V and J ends lost 6 bases and 8 bases respectively, with 16 bases between them. This CDR3 has 13 amino acids. CDR3 in amino acids: CASSSAGVEGYTF. The CDR3 region has the DNA TGTGCCAGCTCTTCGGCAGGCGTGGAGGGCTACACCTTC.

This clonotype was observed a single time. No conserved phenylalanine or tryptophan ends this CDR3, so it is likely a read error. The J gene is TRBJ1-1, the V gene TRBV20-1; 7 bases map to TRBD1. The CDR3 spans 12 residues. V shed 8 bases and J 5 bases; nucleotides not matched to a gene: 8. Germline V CDR1 and CDR2: DFQATT, SNEGSKA (reference sequence). The chain's CDR3 is CSTRQGGTEAFL. The CDR3 region has the DNA TGCAGTACCCGACAGGGAGGTACTGAAGCTTTCTTA.

This clonotype has at least ten counts. The rearrangement links TRBV5-1 to TRBJ1-1; no clear D. The CDR3 totals 14 residues. V lost 4 bases to trimming and J lost 0 bases, with 10 bases between them. Germline CDR1 and CDR2: SGHRS and YFSETQ. Here the CDR3 reads CASSPGDLNTEAFF. The CDR3 DNA follows: TGCGCCAGCAGCCCCGGAGATCTGAACACTGAAGCTTTCTTT.

On this clonotype itself: A read error is possible here, since a much larger clone lies one base away. The chain links TRBV5-1 to TRBJ2-7, with TRBD1 matching 8 bases. There are 15 residues in the CDR3. Germline CDR1 reads SGHRS; CDR2 reads YFSETQ. CDR3 amino acids: CASSLASGQGYEQHF. The CDR3 nucleotides read TGCGCCAGCAGCTTGGCGTCTGGACAGGGCTACGAGCAGCACTTC.

The sample holds many counts of this clonotype. This chain connects TRBV4-1 to TRBJ2-7; no definite D call. Looked up from germline, CDR1 is MGHRA and CDR2 is YSYEKL. The CDR3 totals 15 residues. V was pared by 5 bases and J by 0 bases, with 14 bases between. The CDR3 nucleotides read TGCGCCAGCAGCGACTTCACCAAGAGCTCCTACGAGCAGTACTTC. It translates to CASSDFTKSSYEQYF.

This clonotype was counted many times. V gene TRBV5-1 combines with J gene TRBJ2-3; 9 bases fit TRBD2. This CDR3 has 15 residues. The germline CDR1 and CDR2 sequences are SGHRS and YFSETQ. The ends lost 0 bases at V and 6 bases at J; junction bases unmatched: 5. The CDR3 reads CASSLGLAVPDTQYF. CDR3 DNA sequence: TGCGCCAGCAGCTTGGGACTAGCGGTCCCGGATACGCAGTATTTT.

This clonotype was seen ten or more times. The chain carries TRBV5-1 and TRBJ2-7; D ambiguous. The ends were cut back, 6 bases at V and 2 bases at J, with 12 bases in the middle. The CDR3 contains 13 residues. Germline loops: CDR1 SGHRS, CDR2 YFSETQ. Here the CDR3 reads CASISDGAYEQYF. CDR3 in DNA: TGCGCCAGCATATCGGATGGGGCCTACGAGCAGTACTTC.

The V call is TRBV30, the J call TRBJ1-2; D remains ambiguous. CDR3 length equals 12 residues. Germline V gene data show CDR1 as GTSNPN and CDR2 as SVGIG (reference sequence). Trimming cost V 7 bases and J 0 bases, with 9 bases left between them. The CDR3 loop is CALVLANYGYTF. The CDR3 DNA sequence: TGTGCCTTGGTCCTAGCTAACTATGGCTACACCTTC.

This clonotype was counted many times. This chain joins TRBV5-1 and TRBJ2-1, with D hard to call. CDR3 length: 16 residues. The V gene lost 0 bases and the J gene lost 0 bases, with 10 bases spanning the gap. Germline values: CDR1 SGHRS, CDR2 YFSETQ. DNA of the CDR3: TGCGCCAGCAGCTTGGCCCCAGCGAGCTCCTACAATGAGCAGTTCTTC. This translates into CASSLAPASSYNEQFF.

This clonotype came up a few times. J is TRBJ1-2 and V is TRBV6-5; 12 bases align to TRBD1. Germline CDR1 reads MNHEY; CDR2 reads SVGAGI. The CDR3 spans 15 residues. Trimming removed 2 bases from V and 8 bases from J; junction bases left unmatched: 6. In DNA form, the CDR3 reads TGTGCCAGCAGTTACACTGGGACAGGGGGCAAGGGCTACACCTTC. Protein sequence: CASSYTGTGGKGYTF.